At least ten counts were recorded for the clone carrying this T cell receptor (beta chain). Per sample, extraction of total RNA gave at least 5.5 micrograms in every case. This sample stems from a study of blood T cells in healthy people across ages. The second PCR ran roughly 6 to 11 cycles with a sample-barcoded 5' primer and J-beta primers. One entry per CDR3 protein, called by TCRdb with MiXCR from the 5' RACE reads. The table lists 550,000 to 650,000 distinct CDR3 sequences, approximately 30% of them singletons. V was trimmed by 6 bases and J by 0 bases, leaving 12 bases between them. The CDR3 has 15 amino acids.

Sequenced: blood. The receptor was derived from a woman of 80 years or more in good health. This rearrangement joins TRBV12-3 or TRBV12-4 to TRBJ1-5, with D possibly matching TRBD1 (6 bases). The CDR3 spells CASRVGGGSNQPQHF. The CDR3 coding sequence is TGTGCCAGCAGGGTCGGAGGGGGTAGCAATCAGCCCCAGCATTTT.